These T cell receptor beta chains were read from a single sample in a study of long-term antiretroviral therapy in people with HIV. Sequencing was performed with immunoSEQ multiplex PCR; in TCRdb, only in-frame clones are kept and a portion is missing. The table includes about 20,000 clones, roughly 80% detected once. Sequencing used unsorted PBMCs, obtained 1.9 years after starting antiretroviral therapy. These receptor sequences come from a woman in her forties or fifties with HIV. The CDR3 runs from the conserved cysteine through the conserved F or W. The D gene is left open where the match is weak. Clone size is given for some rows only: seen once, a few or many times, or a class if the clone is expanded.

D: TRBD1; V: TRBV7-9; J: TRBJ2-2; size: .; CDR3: CAGIPGQAASNTGELFF; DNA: TGTGCCGGCATACCGGGACAGGCGGCGTCAAACACCGGGGAGCTGTTTTTT
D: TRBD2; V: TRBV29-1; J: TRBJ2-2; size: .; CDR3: CSVSRDYLPGELFF; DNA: TGCAGCGTGAGCCGGGACTACCTTCCCGGGGAGCTGTTTTTT
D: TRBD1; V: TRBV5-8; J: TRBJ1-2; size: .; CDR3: CASSFSYRGTGYTF; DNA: TGTGCCAGCAGCTTTAGTTACAGGGGAACGGGCTACACCTTC
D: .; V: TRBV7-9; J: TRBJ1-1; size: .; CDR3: CASNVMGVSTEAFF; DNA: TGTGCCAGCAACGTGATGGGGGTTAGTACTGAAGCTTTCTTT
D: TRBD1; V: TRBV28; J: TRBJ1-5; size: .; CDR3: CASSSITGTGAGNQPQHF; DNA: TGTGCCAGCAGTTCCATAACCGGGACAGGGGCTGGCAATCAGCCCCAGCATTTT
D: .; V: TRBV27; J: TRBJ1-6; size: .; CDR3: CASSLQGLSSYNSPLHF; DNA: TGTGCCAGCAGCCTTCAGGGGCTCAGCTCCTATAATTCACCCCTCCACTTT
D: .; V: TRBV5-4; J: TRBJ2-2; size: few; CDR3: CASSPRTGELFF; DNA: TGTGCCAGCAGCCCCAGGACCGGGGAGCTGTTTTTT
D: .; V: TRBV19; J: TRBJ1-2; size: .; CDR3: CASSSDRTSYGYTF; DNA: TGTGCCAGTAGTTCGGACAGAACATCTTATGGCTACACCTTC
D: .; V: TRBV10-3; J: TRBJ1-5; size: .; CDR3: CAISEGYMSNQPQHF; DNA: TGTGCCATCAGTGAGGGTTACATGAGCAATCAGCCCCAGCATTTT
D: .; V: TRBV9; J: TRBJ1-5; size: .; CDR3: CASSVGGGVGQPQHF; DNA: TGTGCCAGCAGCGTAGGCGGAGGGGTCGGGCAGCCCCAGCATTTT
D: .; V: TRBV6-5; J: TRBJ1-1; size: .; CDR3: CASSYSQEGMNTEAFF; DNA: TGTGCCAGCAGTTACTCCCAAGAGGGCATGAACACTGAAGCTTTCTTT
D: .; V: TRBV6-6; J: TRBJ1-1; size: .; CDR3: CASSYRETEAFF; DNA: TGTGCCAGCAGTTACCGGGAGACTGAAGCTTTCTTT
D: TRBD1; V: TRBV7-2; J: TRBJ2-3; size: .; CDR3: CASSSGQRSTDTQYF; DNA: TGTGCCAGCAGTTCGGGACAGCGAAGCACAGATACGCAGTATTTT
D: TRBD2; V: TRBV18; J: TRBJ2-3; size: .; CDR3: CASSSTSGGTSTDTQYF; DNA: TGTGCCAGCTCGTCGACTAGCGGGGGGACTAGCACAGATACGCAGTATTTT
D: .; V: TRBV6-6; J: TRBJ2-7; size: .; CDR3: CASTLGYEQYF; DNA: TGTGCCAGCACCCTCGGTTACGAGCAGTACTTC
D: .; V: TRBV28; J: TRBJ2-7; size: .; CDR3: CASSLHTQGGYEQYF; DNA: TGTGCCAGCAGTTTACATACTCAGGGTGGCTACGAGCAGTACTTC
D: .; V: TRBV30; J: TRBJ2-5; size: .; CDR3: CAWSESRLETQYF; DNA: TGTGCCTGGAGTGAGTCCCGGCTGGAGACCCAGTACTTC
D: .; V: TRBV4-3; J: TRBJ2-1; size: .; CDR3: CASSHPGGNNEQFF; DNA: TGCGCCAGCAGCCATCCCGGTGGAAACAATGAGCAGTTCTTC
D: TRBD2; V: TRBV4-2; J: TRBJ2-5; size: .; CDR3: CASSQDHEAGGPGTQYF; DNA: TGTGCCAGCAGCCAAGATCACGAAGCGGGGGGGCCGGGGACCCAGTACTTC
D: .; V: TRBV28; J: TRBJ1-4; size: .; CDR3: CASTLPHRTNEKLFF; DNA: TGTGCCAGCACCTTACCACACAGAACTAATGAAAAACTGTTTTTT
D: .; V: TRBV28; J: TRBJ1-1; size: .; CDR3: CASSSPVRGGQAFF; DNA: TGTGCCAGCAGCTCCCCCGTAAGGGGGGGGCAAGCTTTCTTT
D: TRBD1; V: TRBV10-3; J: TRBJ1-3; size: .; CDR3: CAISARDRNVGNTIYF; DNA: TGTGCCATCAGTGCCAGGGACAGAAATGTCGGAAACACCATATATTTT
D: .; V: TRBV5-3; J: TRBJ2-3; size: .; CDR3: CARSTREGAGDTQYF; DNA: TGTGCCAGAAGCACGAGGGAAGGCGCGGGAGATACGCAGTATTTT
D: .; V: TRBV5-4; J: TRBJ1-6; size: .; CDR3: CASSLLLKDSPLHF; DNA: TGTGCCAGCAGCCTTCTCTTAAAAGATTCACCCCTCCACTTT
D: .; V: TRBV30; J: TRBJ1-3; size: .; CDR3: CAWSIRENTIYF; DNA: TGTGCCTGGAGCATCAGGGAAAACACCATATATTTT
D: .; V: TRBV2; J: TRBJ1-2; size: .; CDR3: CASRETEVNYGYTF; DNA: TGTGCCAGCAGGGAGACAGAAGTTAACTATGGCTACACCTTC
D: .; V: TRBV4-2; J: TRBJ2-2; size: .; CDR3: CASSPGLNTGELFF; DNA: TGTGCCAGCAGTCCAGGGTTGAACACCGGGGAGCTGTTTTTT
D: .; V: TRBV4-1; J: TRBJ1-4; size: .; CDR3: CASSQNGLYEKLFF; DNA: TGCGCCAGCAGCCAAAACGGATTATATGAAAAACTGTTTTTT
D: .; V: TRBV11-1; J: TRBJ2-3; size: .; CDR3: CASSFGGDTQYF; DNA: TGTGCCAGCAGCTTTGGGGGAGATACGCAGTATTTT
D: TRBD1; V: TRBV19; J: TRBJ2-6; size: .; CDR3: CASSMRQGSIVLTF; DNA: TGTGCCAGTAGTATGAGACAGGGTTCTATCGTCCTGACTTTC
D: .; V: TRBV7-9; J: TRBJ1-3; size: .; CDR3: CASSPRSGGNTIYF; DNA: TGTGCCAGCAGCCCCCGATCGGGTGGAAACACCATATATTTT
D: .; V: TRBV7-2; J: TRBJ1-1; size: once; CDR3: CASSLSLDTEAFF; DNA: TGTGCCAGCAGCTTATCGTTGGACACTGAAGCTTTCTTT
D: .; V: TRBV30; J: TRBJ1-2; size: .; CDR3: CAWTGANYGYTF; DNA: TGTGCCTGGACAGGAGCTAACTATGGCTACACCTTC
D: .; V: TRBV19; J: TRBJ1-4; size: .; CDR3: CASSRTGATNEKLFF; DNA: TGTGCCAGTTCCCGGACCGGAGCAACTAATGAAAAACTGTTTTTT
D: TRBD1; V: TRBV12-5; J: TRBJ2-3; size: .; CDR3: CASGLGQGSDTQYF; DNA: TGTGCTAGTGGTTTGGGACAGGGGTCAGATACGCAGTATTTT
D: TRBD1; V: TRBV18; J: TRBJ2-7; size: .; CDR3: CASSPLGQGPANEQYF; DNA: TGTGCCAGCTCACCACTGGGACAGGGCCCTGCCAACGAGCAGTACTTC
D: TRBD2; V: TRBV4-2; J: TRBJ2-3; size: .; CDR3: CASSQGVGAGGKLDTQYF; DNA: TGTGCCAGCAGCCAAGGGGTGGGAGCGGGGGGGAAGTTGGATACGCAGTATTTT
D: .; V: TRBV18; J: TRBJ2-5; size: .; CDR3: CASSPMNSQETQYF; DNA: TGTGCCAGCTCACCGATGAATTCACAAGAGACCCAGTACTTC
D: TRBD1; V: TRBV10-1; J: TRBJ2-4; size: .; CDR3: CASNNGQAPGKNIQYF; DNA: TGCGCCAGCAACAATGGACAGGCCCCGGGTAAAAACATTCAGTACTTC
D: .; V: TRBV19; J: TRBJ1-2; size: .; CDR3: CASSPLEAAPINYGYTF; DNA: TGTGCCAGTAGTCCCTTGGAGGCAGCCCCGATTAACTATGGCTACACCTTC
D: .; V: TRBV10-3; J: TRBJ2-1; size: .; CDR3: CAISDLGGTNNEQFF; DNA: TGTGCCATCAGTGATTTAGGCGGAACGAACAATGAGCAGTTCTTC
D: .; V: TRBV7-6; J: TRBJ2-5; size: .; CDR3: CASSLRGQETQYF; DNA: TGTGCCAGCAGCTTGAGGGGCCAAGAGACCCAGTACTTC
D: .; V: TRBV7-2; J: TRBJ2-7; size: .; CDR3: CASSLSPNTPYEQYF; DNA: TGTGCCAGCAGCTTATCCCCTAACACCCCCTACGAGCAGTACTTC
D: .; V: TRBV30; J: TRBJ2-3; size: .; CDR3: CAWSVVQGYTDTQYF; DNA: TGTGCCTGGAGTGTTGTACAGGGATACACAGATACGCAGTATTTT
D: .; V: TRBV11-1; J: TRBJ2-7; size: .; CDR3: CASSDMARSIYEQYF; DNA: TGTGCCAGCAGCGACATGGCCCGCAGCATTTACGAGCAGTACTTC
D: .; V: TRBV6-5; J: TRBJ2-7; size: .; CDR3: CASSSPPQYEQYF; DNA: TGTGCCAGCAGTTCCCCCCCCCAGTACGAGCAGTACTTC
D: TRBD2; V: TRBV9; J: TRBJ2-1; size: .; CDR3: CASSVDGRGGYNEQFF; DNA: TGTGCCAGCAGCGTAGACGGGCGGGGGGGTTACAATGAGCAGTTCTTC
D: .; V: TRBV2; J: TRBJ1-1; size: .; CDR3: CASKGEQGVGDTEAFF; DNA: TGTGCCAGTAAAGGGGAACAGGGTGTGGGTGACACTGAAGCTTTCTTT
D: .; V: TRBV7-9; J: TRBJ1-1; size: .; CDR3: CASSLVEAFF; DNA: TGTGCCAGCAGCTTAGTTGAAGCTTTCTTT
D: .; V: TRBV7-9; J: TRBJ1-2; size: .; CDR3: CASSEITQWGYTF; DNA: TGTGCCAGCAGCGAGATAACCCAGTGGGGCTACACCTTC
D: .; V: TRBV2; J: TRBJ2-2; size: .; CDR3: CASREGLGELFF; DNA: TGTGCCAGCAGGGAGGGGTTAGGGGAGCTGTTTTTT
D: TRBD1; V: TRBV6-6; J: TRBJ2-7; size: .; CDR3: CASSYQDRGYEQYF; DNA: TGTGCCAGCAGTTACCAAGACAGGGGCTACGAGCAGTACTTC
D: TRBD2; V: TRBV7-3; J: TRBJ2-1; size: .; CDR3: CASSLTGLAGGQYNEQFF; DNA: TGTGCCAGCAGCTTAACGGGGTTAGCGGGGGGTCAGTACAATGAGCAGTTCTTC
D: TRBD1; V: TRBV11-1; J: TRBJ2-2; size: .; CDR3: CASSNGQGGYTGELFF; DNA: TGTGCCAGCAGCAACGGACAGGGGGGCTACACCGGGGAGCTGTTTTTT
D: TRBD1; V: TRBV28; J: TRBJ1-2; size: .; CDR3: CASSATRTGLMGYTF; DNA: TGTGCCAGCAGTGCCACCCGGACAGGGTTGATGGGCTACACCTTC
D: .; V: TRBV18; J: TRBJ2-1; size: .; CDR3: CASSPTGLYEQFF; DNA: TGTGCCAGCTCACCTACGGGACTTTATGAGCAGTTCTTC
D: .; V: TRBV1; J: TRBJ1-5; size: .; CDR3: CTSSQTGKSQPQHF; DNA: TGCACCAGCAGCCAGACAGGGAAGAGTCAGCCCCAGCATTTT
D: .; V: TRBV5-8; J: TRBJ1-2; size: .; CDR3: CASSLGTRGYGYTF; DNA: TGTGCCAGCAGCTTGGGCACAAGGGGCTATGGCTACACCTTC
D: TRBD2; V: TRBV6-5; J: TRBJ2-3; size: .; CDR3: CASSWTSGGRTDTQYF; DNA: TGTGCCAGCAGTTGGACTAGCGGGGGGCGCACAGATACGCAGTATTTT